Shown below are 24 T cell receptor beta chains from a single sample sequenced in a study of cytomegalovirus exposure and HLA in healthy donors. 13 Jbeta primers and 60 Vbeta primers were used for the PCR. TCRdb's copy holds only in-frame clones and misses some; the assay was immunoSEQ multiplex PCR. The sample records 95,000 to 120,000 clones, roughly 72% being singletons. The sequenced sample was PBMCs. The receptors originated from a woman aged 40-49 years in good health and CMV-seropositive.

The genes are TRBV2 and TRBJ1-1, with D unresolved. Trimming shortened V by 10 bases and J by 1 base, and 10 bases separated the two germline ends. Per the germline V gene, CDR1 is SNHLY and CDR2 is FYNNEI. The CDR3 totals 12 residues. CDR3 coding DNA: TGTGCCACCCTACCAGGGAACACTGAAGCTTTCTTT. It codes for CATLPGNTEAFF. Filled out from reference TRBV2 and TRBJ1-1, the complete variable domain reads EPEVTQTPSHQVTQMGQEVILRCVPISNHLYFYWYRQILGQKVEFLVSFYNNEISEKSEIFDDQFSVERPDGSNFTLKIRSTKLEDSAMYFCATLPGNTEAFFGQGTRLTVV.

This clone was found a few times. At one end the junction does not follow the germline gene, possibly because of a read error. This sequence joins TRBV7-8 and TRBJ2-7; possible D gene TRBD2, 6 bases. Germline CDR1 reads SGHVS; CDR2 reads FQNEAQ. There are 15 residues in the CDR3. The CDR3 spells CASSLATVSSYEQYF. The CDR3 nucleotides are TGTGCCAGCAGCCTAGCGACAGTCAGCTCCTACGAGCAGTACTTC.

V usage is TRBV6-6 and J usage is TRBJ1-5; D uncertain. CDR1 and CDR2 (germline): MNHNY, SVGAGI (reference sequence). Deletions cut 0 bases from V and 1 base from J, with 10 bases between. The CDR3 is made up of 16 amino acids. The DNA of the CDR3 is TGTGCCAGCAGTTACTCCCACGTTGAGAGCAATCAGCCCCAGCATTTT. This encodes CASSYSHVESNQPQHF.

This chain joins TRBV7-6 and TRBJ1-2, with 11 bases fitting TRBD1. With 5 bases clipped from V and 3 bases from J, the junction kept 5 bases outside the gene matches. Germline values: CDR1 SGHVS, CDR2 FNYEAQ. There are 15 residues in the CDR3. CDR3 DNA: TGTGCCAGCAGCGGACAGGGGGCATTTGACTATGGCTACACCTTC. Translated: CASSGQGAFDYGYTF.

Written as DNA, the CDR3 is TGTGCCTGGGCGACAGGGGCGAATTCACCCCTCCACTTT. Protein: CAWATGANSPLHF. This chain connects TRBV30 to TRBJ1-6; 8 positions match TRBD1. Trimming at V came to 5 bases and at J to 7 bases, leaving 4 bases not matched to a gene. The CDR3 is made up of 13 amino acids. Germline V lookup: CDR1 GTSNPN, CDR2 SVGIG (reference sequence).

This clone was recorded a few times. The V call is TRBV6-5, the J call TRBJ2-2; D may be TRBD2 (5 bases). The germline V gene has CDR1 MNHEY and CDR2 SVGAGI. V was clipped by 4 bases and J by 8 bases, with 8 bases between them. CDR3 length: 12 residues. This CDR3 reads CASSSRAGELFF. The DNA of the CDR3 is TGTGCCAGCAGTTCGAGGGCGGGGGAGCTGTTTTTT.

This clone showed up just a few times. This chain connects TRBV18 to TRBJ2-7; 9 bases match TRBD2. Trimming at V came to 2 bases and at J to 2 bases, leaving 4 bases not matched to a gene. This CDR3 region has 15 residues. The germline CDR1 and CDR2 sequences are KGHSH and LQKENI. The CDR3 DNA is TGTGCCAGCTCACCATCGGCTAGCGGGGCCTACGAGCAGTACTTC. Protein product: CASSPSASGAYEQYF.

The chain combines TRBV7-6 with TRBJ2-1, with a weak D call TRBD1 (5 bases). V was clipped by 2 bases and J by 1 base, with 12 bases between them. Germline CDR1 SGHVS, CDR2 FNYEAQ. CDR3 length: 16 amino acids. The CDR3 protein is CASSLWGQGSYNEQFF. The CDR3 DNA reads as TGTGCCAGCAGCTTATGGGGTCAGGGTTCCTACAATGAGCAGTTCTTC.

Comments on this clone: Different DNA sequences within this sample yield the same CDR3. The chain has TRBV9 and TRBJ2-2; D is perhaps TRBD2 (6 bases). The length of the CDR3 is 15 residues. Trimming took 2 bases from V and 1 from J, leaving 9 bases between them. Germline assignment: CDR1 SGDLS and CDR2 YYNGEE. The CDR3 protein is CASSVGTGNTGELFF. The CDR3 nucleotides are TGTGCCAGCAGCGTTGGGACTGGGAACACCGGGGAGCTGTTTTTT. The whole variable domain, filled in from reference TRBV9 and TRBJ2-2, reads DSGVTQTPKHLITATGQRVTLRCSPRSGDLSVYWYQQSLDQGLQFLIQYYNGEERAKGNILERFSAQQFPDLHSELNLSSLELGDSALYFCASSVGTGNTGELFFGEGSRLTVL.

CDR3 sequence reads: CASSVGDGSGNTGELFF. CDR3 nucleotide sequence: TGTGCCAGCAGCGTAGGGGATGGTAGCGGGAACACCGGGGAGCTGTTTTTT. The chain uses TRBV9 and TRBJ2-2; possible D gene TRBD2, 6 bases. The germline V and J ends were trimmed by 0 bases and 1 base, with 13 bases remaining between them. The CDR3 length is 17 residues. Germline values: CDR1 SGDLS, CDR2 YYNGEE.

This clone has just one count. The chain uses TRBV7-2 and TRBJ1-6; 8 bases are shared with TRBD1. The CDR3 is made up of 17 amino acids. In germline, CDR1 is SGHTA, CDR2 FQGNSA. Unmatched junction bases numbered 6, after V lost 1 base and J lost 4 bases. The CDR3: CASSLEVGQGYNSPLHF. The CDR3 coding sequence is TGTGCCAGCAGCTTAGAGGTTGGACAGGGTTATAATTCACCCCTCCACTTT.

The chain joins TRBV14 to TRBJ2-7; TRBD1 matches 9 bases. The CDR3 loop spans 15 amino acids. Unmatched junction bases numbered 8, after V lost 4 bases and J lost 4 bases. The germline CDR1 and CDR2 sequences are SGHDN and FVKESK. The CDR3 reads CASSLGTGFSYEQYF. The CDR3 DNA sequence: TGTGCCAGCAGCCTGGGGACAGGGTTCTCTTACGAGCAGTACTTC.

Here the CDR3 reads CASSSAGQANTGELFF. The CDR3 DNA reads as TGCGCCAGCAGCTCGGCGGGACAGGCGAACACCGGGGAGCTGTTTTTT. The V call is TRBV5-1, the J call TRBJ2-2; 8 positions agree with TRBD1. Germline-derived CDR1 and CDR2 are SGHRS and YFSETQ. This CDR3 contains 16 residues. Germline trimming cut 3 bases from V and 0 bases from J; bases unmatched to any gene: 4.

This chain uses TRBV2 with TRBJ1-2; 7 bases are shared with TRBD1. This CDR3 comprises 13 residues. Germline trimming cut 8 bases from V and 8 bases from J; bases unmatched to any gene: 11. Germline V gives CDR1 SNHLY, CDR2 FYNNEI. The CDR3 loop is CASAYRGFGGYTF. The DNA of the CDR3 is TGTGCCAGCGCATACAGGGGCTTCGGCGGCTACACCTTC.

J is TRBJ2-1 and V is TRBV10-3; 8 positions match TRBD1. The CDR3 totals 17 residues. After removal of 0 bases from V and 5 bases from J, the junction contained 9 bases not matched to a gene. In germline, CDR1 is ENHRY, CDR2 SYGVKD. The chain's CDR3 is CAISESGTGDLDNEQFF. The CDR3 DNA follows: TGTGCCATCAGTGAGTCGGGGACAGGCGATCTTGACAATGAGCAGTTCTTC.

The chain joins TRBV6-5 to TRBJ2-1, with 12 bases fitting TRBD2. CDR1 and CDR2 from the germline V gene are MNHEY and SVGAGI. This CDR3 contains 15 residues. Germline trimming cut 5 bases from V and 7 bases from J; bases unmatched to any gene: 6. The CDR3 loop reads CASSPTSGRRNEQFF. The CDR3 bases are TGTGCCAGCAGTCCAACTAGCGGGAGGCGTAATGAGCAGTTCTTC.

This clone showed up just a few times. The CDR3 spells CASSGGTGMSQPQHF. In DNA form, the CDR3 reads TGTGCCAGCAGTGGAGGGACGGGAATGAGTCAGCCCCAGCATTTT. V gene TRBV6-6 combines with J gene TRBJ1-5; D is perhaps TRBD1 (5 bases). V lost 5 bases, J lost 6 bases, and 17 bases lay in between. The germline V gene encodes CDR1 MNHNY and CDR2 SVGAGI (reference sequence). The CDR3 spans 15 residues.

Details on this clone: Other nucleotide sequences in the sample specify the same CDR3. The chain carries TRBV5-4 and TRBJ2-7; 7 bases are a match to TRBD1. The trim removed 8 bases at V and 1 base at J, leaving 6 bases unmatched. The CDR3 runs 13 residues. In germline, CDR1 is SGHNT, CDR2 YYREEE (reference sequence). The CDR3 loop reads CASSQTGSYEQYF. In DNA form, the CDR3 reads TGTGCCAGTAGCCAGACAGGGTCCTACGAGCAGTACTTC.

V usage is TRBV18 and J usage is TRBJ2-5, with D possibly matching TRBD2 (5 bases). The V gene's germline CDR1 is KGHSH and CDR2 LQKENI. Trimming cost V 6 bases and J 1 base, with 15 bases left between them. CDR3 length: 15 amino acids. The CDR3 loop reads CASSTQRAGQETQYF. The CDR3 DNA follows: TGTGCCAGCTCCACCCAGAGGGCGGGCCAAGAGACCCAGTACTTC.

In regard to this clone: A junction boundary mismatches the germline segment, possibly from a read error. The V and J genes are TRBV7-9 and TRBJ2-5; 10 bases match TRBD1. Per germline, CDR1 SEHNR and CDR2 FQNEAQ (reference sequence). This CDR3 has 15 amino acids. This chain's CDR3 is CSSSLWTGGQETQYF. The CDR3 nucleotides are TGTTCCAGCAGCCTTTGGACAGGGGGACAAGAGACCCAGTACTTC. The entire variable domain, with the rest obtained from reference TRBV7-9 and TRBJ2-5, is as follows: DTGVSQNPRHKITKRGQNVTFRCDPISEHNRLYWYRQTLGQGPEFLTYFQNEAQLEKSRLLSDRFSAERPKGSFSTLEIQRTEQGDSAMYLCSSSLWTGGQETQYFGPGTRLLVL.

This chain joins TRBV7-9 and TRBJ2-5, with 7 bases identical to TRBD2. Germline assignment: CDR1 SEHNR and CDR2 FQNEAQ (reference sequence). CDR3 length: 13 residues. The V and J ends lost 3 bases and 4 bases, in that order; junction bases with no gene match: 2. The CDR3 region is CASSFGGRETQYF. CDR3 nucleotides: TGTGCCAGCAGCTTCGGCGGGAGAGAGACCCAGTACTTC.

The chain has TRBV5-5 and TRBJ1-2; maybe TRBD1 (6 bases). Deletions cut 0 bases from V and 2 bases from J, with 11 bases between. CDR3 length equals 15 residues. From germline, CDR1 is SGHKS and CDR2 YYEKEE (reference sequence). CDR3 in amino acids: CASSLEGQRNYGYTF. The CDR3 region has the DNA TGTGCCAGCAGCTTGGAGGGACAACGCAACTATGGCTACACCTTC.

This clone was found once. This rearrangement joins TRBV6-6 to TRBJ2-2, with TRBD2 identical over 9 bases. From germline, CDR1 is MNHNY and CDR2 SVGAGI (reference sequence). V lost 2 bases and J lost 6; bases outside the gene matches: 4. This CDR3 contains 15 residues. CDR3 loop: CASSYSSSGAGELFF. In DNA, the CDR3 is TGTGCCAGCAGTTACAGTTCTAGCGGGGCCGGGGAGCTGTTTTTT.

This chain connects TRBV5-4 to TRBJ1-1, with 8 bases that match TRBD1. The CDR3 has 15 amino acids. Germline V gene sequence: CDR1 SGHNT, CDR2 YYREEE (reference sequence). V lost 4 bases, J lost 2 bases, and 7 bases stayed unmatched. The CDR3 sequence: CASSRPDRANTEAFF. As DNA, the CDR3 is TGTGCCAGCAGCCGCCCGGACAGGGCTAACACTGAAGCTTTCTTT. The entire variable domain, with the rest obtained from reference TRBV5-4 and TRBJ1-1, is as follows: ETGVTQSPTHLIKTRGQQVTLRCSSQSGHNTVSWYQQALGQGPQFIFQYYREEENGRGNFPPRFSGLQFPNYSSELNVNALELDDSALYLCASSRPDRANTEAFFGQGTRLTVV.